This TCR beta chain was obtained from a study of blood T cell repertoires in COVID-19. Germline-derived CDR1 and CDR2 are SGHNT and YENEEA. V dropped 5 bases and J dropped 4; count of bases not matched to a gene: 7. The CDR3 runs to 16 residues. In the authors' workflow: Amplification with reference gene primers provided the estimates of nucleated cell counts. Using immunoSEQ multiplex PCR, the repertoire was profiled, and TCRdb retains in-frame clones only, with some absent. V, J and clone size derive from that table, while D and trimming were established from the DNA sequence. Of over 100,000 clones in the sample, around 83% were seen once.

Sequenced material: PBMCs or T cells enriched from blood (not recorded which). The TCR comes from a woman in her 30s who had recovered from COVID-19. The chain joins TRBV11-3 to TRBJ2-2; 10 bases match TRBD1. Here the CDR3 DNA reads TGTGCCAGCAGCCCCCCGGGACAGGGGAGCACCGGGGAGCTGTTTTTT. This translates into CASSPPGQGSTGELFF.